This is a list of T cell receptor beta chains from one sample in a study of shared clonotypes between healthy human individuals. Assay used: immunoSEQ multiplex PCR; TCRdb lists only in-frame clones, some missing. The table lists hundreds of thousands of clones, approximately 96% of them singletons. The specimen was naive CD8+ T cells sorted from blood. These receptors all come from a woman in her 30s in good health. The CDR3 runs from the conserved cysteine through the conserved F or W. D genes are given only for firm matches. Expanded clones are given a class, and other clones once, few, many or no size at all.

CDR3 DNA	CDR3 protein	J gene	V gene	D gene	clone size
TGTGCCAGCAGCGATAACCGCAGGGGGGCAGAGACCCAGTACTTC	CASSDNRRGAETQYF	TRBJ2-5	TRBV7-9	NA	NA
TGTGCCAGCAGTTCCGAGGGGTTGGGGGGCTACGAGCAGTACTTC	CASSSEGLGGYEQYF	TRBJ2-7	TRBV28	NA	NA
TGTGCCAGCAGCCCTACCCAAAGGAGCGGGAGGGCCATCCACGAGCAGTACTTC	CASSPTQRSGRAIHEQYF	TRBJ2-7	TRBV13	TRBD2	NA
TGTGCCAGCAGCCCCTGGGACAGCTACGAGCAGTACTTC	CASSPWDSYEQYF	TRBJ2-7	TRBV13	TRBD1	NA
TGTGCCAGCAGTTTTTGGAATCAGCCCCAGCATTTT	CASSFWNQPQHF	TRBJ1-5	TRBV6-5	NA	NA
TGTGCCACCGTGAGATACTCTGGAAACACCATATATTTT	CATVRYSGNTIYF	TRBJ1-3	TRBV28	NA	NA
TGTGCCAGCAGTTTATTAGTGCAAGGCGAAGACACTGAAGCTTTCTTT	CASSLLVQGEDTEAFF	TRBJ1-1	TRBV28	NA	NA
TGTGCCGGAGGGACAGAGGAGAATGAGCAGTTCTTC	CAGGTEENEQFF	TRBJ2-1	TRBV28	NA	NA
TGTGCCAGCAGCCTAGCTTCTGGAAACACCATATATTTT	CASSLASGNTIYF	TRBJ1-3	TRBV9	NA	NA
TGTGCCAGCGCACCCGCCGAGGGGAGAGAAGCTTTCTTT	CASAPAEGREAFF	TRBJ1-1	TRBV7-6	NA	NA
TGTGCCAGCAGCCCCGTAGGTGGGAACTATGGCTACACCTTC	CASSPVGGNYGYTF	TRBJ1-2	TRBV7-9	NA	NA
TGTGCCAGCAGCCTCCAGGGGGGCTATGGCTACACCTTC	CASSLQGGYGYTF	TRBJ1-2	TRBV28	TRBD1	NA
TGTGCCAGCAGTCCATCGGAGCTTTCCGTTCCCCCGCAGTATTTT	CASSPSELSVPPQYF	TRBJ2-3	TRBV7-2	NA	NA
TGTGCCAGCAGCCAAGATGGATTGGGCCTTGGGGAGACCCAGTACTTC	CASSQDGLGLGETQYF	TRBJ2-5	TRBV14	NA	NA
TGTGCCAGCAGCTCCGGGACAGGGCCTTCGTGGGAGCAGTTCTTC	CASSSGTGPSWEQFF	TRBJ2-1	TRBV5-6	TRBD1	NA
TGTGCCAGCAGGGACAGTTCCTACGAGCAGTACTTC	CASRDSSYEQYF	TRBJ2-7	TRBV6-1	NA	NA
TGTGCCATCCGGCGGGACGCGACCCAAGAGACCCAGTACTTC	CAIRRDATQETQYF	TRBJ2-5	TRBV2	NA	NA
TGTGCCAGCACCCTGGGTGGTGTTGCAACTAATGAAAAACTGTTTTTT	CASTLGGVATNEKLFF	TRBJ1-4	TRBV5-8	NA	NA
TGTGCCAGCAGCCCTGGACTAGCGAAGAACGAGCAGTACTTC	CASSPGLAKNEQYF	TRBJ2-7	TRBV13	TRBD2	NA
TGTGCCAGCAGTGAAGAGGACGGAGCTTTCTTT	CASSEEDGAFF	TRBJ1-1	TRBV6-1	NA	once
TGTGCCAGTAGTATCACCCCAGGGGGTCTGGAAGAGCAGTACTTC	CASSITPGGLEEQYF	TRBJ2-7	TRBV19	TRBD1	NA
TGTGCCAGTAGTATGCGGGGCAGAACAGATACGCAGTATTTT	CASSMRGRTDTQYF	TRBJ2-3	TRBV19	NA	NA
TGCAGCGTTGAAGGACTAGCGGGAGACTACGAGCAGTACTTC	CSVEGLAGDYEQYF	TRBJ2-7	TRBV29-1	TRBD2	NA
TGTGCCAGCAGTACGACAGGGAATTCACCCCTCCACTTT	CASSTTGNSPLHF	TRBJ1-6	TRBV27	TRBD1	once
TGTGCCAGCAGCTTGGGACAGGGGTTGGGCTACGAGCAGTACTTC	CASSLGQGLGYEQYF	TRBJ2-7	TRBV5-4	TRBD1	NA
TGTGCCAGCAGCCGAACTACAGGTAATAGCTACGAGCAGTACTTC	CASSRTTGNSYEQYF	TRBJ2-7	TRBV5-4	NA	NA
TGTGCCAGCAGCTTATTACCGGATGCGACAGATACGCAGTATTTT	CASSLLPDATDTQYF	TRBJ2-3	TRBV7-2	NA	NA
TGTGCCATCATGCGGGACAGTCTTAACTATGGCTACACCTTC	CAIMRDSLNYGYTF	TRBJ1-2	TRBV10-3	TRBD1	once
TGTGCCAGCAGCTGGGGAGGAACTAATGAAAAACTGTTTTTT	CASSWGGTNEKLFF	TRBJ1-4	TRBV9	NA	NA
TGCAGCGTTGAAAGCAGGACAGGGTCCTACGAGCAGTACTTC	CSVESRTGSYEQYF	TRBJ2-7	TRBV29-1	TRBD1	NA
TGTGCCAGCAGCGTAGATTCCGGGAGCTCCTACAATGAGCAGTTCTTC	CASSVDSGSSYNEQFF	TRBJ2-1	TRBV9	NA	NA
TGTGCCAGTAGCCGCGGACAGGGGCCTCCCGGGGAGCTGTTTTTT	CASSRGQGPPGELFF	TRBJ2-2	TRBV19	TRBD1	NA
TGTGCCAGCAGCCAAGATCGACAGGGAGTACGGTACAATGAGCAGTTCTTC	CASSQDRQGVRYNEQFF	TRBJ2-1	TRBV14	TRBD1	NA
TGTGCCAGCAGTTACTCGAAACAGCTTGAAGCTTTCTTT	CASSYSKQLEAFF	TRBJ1-1	TRBV6-5	NA	NA
TGCAGCGCTGCGGGGACACTCTCCTACAATGAGCAGTTCTTC	CSAAGTLSYNEQFF	TRBJ2-1	TRBV29-1	NA	NA
TGTGCCAGTAGTTGGTTCGTGTCAGGGGGCTCGAGCAATCAGCCCCAGCATTTT	CASSWFVSGGSSNQPQHF	TRBJ1-5	TRBV19	TRBD1	NA
TGTGCCAGCAGTACGACCGGGACTAGCGGCGCCTACGAGCAGTACTTC	CASSTTGTSGAYEQYF	TRBJ2-7	TRBV28	TRBD2	NA
TGCGCCAGCAGCCAAGGGACAGATGAAGCTTTCTTT	CASSQGTDEAFF	TRBJ1-1	TRBV5-1	TRBD1	NA
TGTGCCAGCAGCTGGGCGGGGGGAACCTATGGCTACACCTTC	CASSWAGGTYGYTF	TRBJ1-2	TRBV11-2	NA	NA